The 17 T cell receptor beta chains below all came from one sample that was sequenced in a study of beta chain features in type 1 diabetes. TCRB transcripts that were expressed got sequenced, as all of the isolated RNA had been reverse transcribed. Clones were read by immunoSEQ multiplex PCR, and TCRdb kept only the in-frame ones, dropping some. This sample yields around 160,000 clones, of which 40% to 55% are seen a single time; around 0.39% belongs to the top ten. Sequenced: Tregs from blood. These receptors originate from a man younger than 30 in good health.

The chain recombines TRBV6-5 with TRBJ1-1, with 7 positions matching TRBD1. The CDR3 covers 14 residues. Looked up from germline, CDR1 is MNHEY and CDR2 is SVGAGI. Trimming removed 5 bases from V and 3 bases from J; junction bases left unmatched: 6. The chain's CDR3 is CASSELQGDTEAFF. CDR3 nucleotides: TGTGCCAGCAGTGAACTCCAGGGGGACACTGAAGCTTTCTTT.

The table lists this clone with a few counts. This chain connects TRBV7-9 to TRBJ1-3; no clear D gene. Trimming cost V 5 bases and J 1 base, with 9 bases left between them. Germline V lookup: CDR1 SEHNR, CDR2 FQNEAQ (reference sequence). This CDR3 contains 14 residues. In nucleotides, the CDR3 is TGTGCCAGCAGCGAAACAGAATCTGGAAACACCATATATTTT. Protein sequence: CASSETESGNTIYF.

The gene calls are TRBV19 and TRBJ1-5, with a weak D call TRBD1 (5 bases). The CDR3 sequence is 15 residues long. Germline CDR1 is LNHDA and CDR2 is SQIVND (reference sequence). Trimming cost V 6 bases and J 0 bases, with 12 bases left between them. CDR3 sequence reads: CASRKGQNSNQPQHF. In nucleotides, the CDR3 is TGTGCCAGTAGAAAGGGGCAGAATAGCAATCAGCCCCAGCATTTT.

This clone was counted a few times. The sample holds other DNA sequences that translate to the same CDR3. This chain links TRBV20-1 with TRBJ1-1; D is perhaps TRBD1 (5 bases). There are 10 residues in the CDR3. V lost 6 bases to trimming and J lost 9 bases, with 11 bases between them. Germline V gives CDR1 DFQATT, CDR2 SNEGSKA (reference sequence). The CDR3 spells CSALDRKAFF. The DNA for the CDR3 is TGCAGTGCCTTAGACAGAAAAGCTTTCTTT.

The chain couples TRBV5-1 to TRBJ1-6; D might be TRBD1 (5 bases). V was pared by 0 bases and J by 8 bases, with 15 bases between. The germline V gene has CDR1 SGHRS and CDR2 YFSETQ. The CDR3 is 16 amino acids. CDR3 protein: CASSLADGGTHSPLHF. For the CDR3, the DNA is TGCGCCAGCAGCTTGGCCGATGGGGGGACCCATTCACCCCTCCACTTT.

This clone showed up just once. DNA for the CDR3: TGTGCCAGCCGACAGGGGGGAGGCTACACCTTC. Amino acid sequence: CASRQGGGYTF. The J gene is TRBJ1-2, the V gene TRBV2; the match to TRBD1 covers 9 bases. Germline V gene data show CDR1 as SNHLY and CDR2 as FYNNEI. CDR3 length equals 11 residues. The V gene end was trimmed by 8 bases and the J gene end by 8 bases; junction bases not matched to a gene: 3.

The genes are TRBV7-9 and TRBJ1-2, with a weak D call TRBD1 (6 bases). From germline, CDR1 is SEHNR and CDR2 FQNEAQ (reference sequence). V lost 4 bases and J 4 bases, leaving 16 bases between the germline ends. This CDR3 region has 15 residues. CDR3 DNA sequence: TGTGCCAGCAGCTCAACAGGGTGGTTAGTCTATGGCTACACCTTC. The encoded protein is CASSSTGWLVYGYTF.

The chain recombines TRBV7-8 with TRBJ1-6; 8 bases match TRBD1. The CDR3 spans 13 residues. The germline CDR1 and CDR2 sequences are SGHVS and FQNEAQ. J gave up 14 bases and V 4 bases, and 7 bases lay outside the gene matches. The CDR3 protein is CASSSYRGATLHF. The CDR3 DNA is TGTGCCAGCAGCTCCTACAGGGGGGCAACCCTCCACTTT.

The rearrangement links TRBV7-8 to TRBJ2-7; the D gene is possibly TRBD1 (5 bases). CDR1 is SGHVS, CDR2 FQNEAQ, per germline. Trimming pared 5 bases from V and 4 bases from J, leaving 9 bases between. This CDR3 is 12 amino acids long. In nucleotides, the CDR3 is TGTGCCAGCAGCCGCGGACATTACGAGCAGTACTTC. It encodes CASSRGHYEQYF.

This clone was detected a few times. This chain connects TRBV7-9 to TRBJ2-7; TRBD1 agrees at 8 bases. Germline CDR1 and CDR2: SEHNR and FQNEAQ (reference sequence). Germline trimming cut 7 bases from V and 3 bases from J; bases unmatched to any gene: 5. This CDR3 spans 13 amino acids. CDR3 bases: TGTGCCAGCACAGGGGGCCACGACTACGAGCAGTACTTC. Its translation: CASTGGHDYEQYF.

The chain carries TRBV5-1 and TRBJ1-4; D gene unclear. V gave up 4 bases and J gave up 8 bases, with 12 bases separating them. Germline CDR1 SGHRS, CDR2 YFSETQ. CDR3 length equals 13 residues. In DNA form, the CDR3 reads TGCGCCAGCAGCGGCCAATACGGGGAAAAACTGTTTTTT. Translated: CASSGQYGEKLFF.

The CDR3 nucleotides are TGTGCCAGCAGCTTAACAGGGGGTAACTCTTACAATGAGCAGTTCTTC. Encoded protein: CASSLTGGNSYNEQFF. The gene calls are TRBV7-3 and TRBJ2-1, with D possibly TRBD1 on 6 matching bases. V was clipped by 0 bases and J by 4 bases, with 13 bases between them. This CDR3 has 16 amino acids. Looked up from germline, CDR1 is SGHTA and CDR2 is FQGTGA. Full variable domain (rest looked up from reference TRBV7-3 and TRBJ2-1): GAGVSQTPSNKVTEKGKYVELRCDPISGHTALYWYRQSLGQGPEFLIYFQGTGAADDSGLPNDRFFAVRPEGSVSTLKIQRTERGDSAVYLCASSLTGGNSYNEQFFGPGTRLTVL.

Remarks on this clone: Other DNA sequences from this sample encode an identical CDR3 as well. This chain's CDR3 is CASLDRWSGELFF. Here the CDR3 DNA reads TGTGCCAGCCTGGACAGATGGTCAGGAGAGCTGTTTTTT. The chain carries TRBV28 and TRBJ2-2; a possible D gene is TRBD1 (6 bases). Germline CDR1 is MDHEN and CDR2 is SYDVKM. V dropped 8 bases and J dropped 11 bases, with 18 bases sitting between them. The CDR3 loop spans 13 amino acids.

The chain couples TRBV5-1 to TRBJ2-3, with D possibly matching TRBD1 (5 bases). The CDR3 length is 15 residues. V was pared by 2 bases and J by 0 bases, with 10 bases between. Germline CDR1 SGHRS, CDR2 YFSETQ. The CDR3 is CASSLGHYSTDTQYF. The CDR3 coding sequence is TGCGCCAGCAGCTTAGGACACTATAGCACAGATACGCAGTATTTT.

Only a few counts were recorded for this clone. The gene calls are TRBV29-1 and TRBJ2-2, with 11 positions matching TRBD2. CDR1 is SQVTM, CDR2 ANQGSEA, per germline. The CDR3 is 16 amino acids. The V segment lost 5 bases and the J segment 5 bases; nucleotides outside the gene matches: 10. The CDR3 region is CSVSMTSGTATGELFF. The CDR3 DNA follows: TGCAGCGTTTCTATGACTAGCGGGACTGCTACCGGGGAGCTGTTTTTT.

For the CDR3, the DNA is TGTGCCAGCAGCTTAGCGGAGCGCACAGATACGCAGTATTTT. The encoded protein is CASSLAERTDTQYF. V is TRBV7-2 and J is TRBJ2-3; D is ambiguous. V was cut by 0 bases and J by 1 base, with 5 bases left in between. The CDR3 runs to 14 residues. Germline loops: CDR1 SGHTA, CDR2 FQGNSA.

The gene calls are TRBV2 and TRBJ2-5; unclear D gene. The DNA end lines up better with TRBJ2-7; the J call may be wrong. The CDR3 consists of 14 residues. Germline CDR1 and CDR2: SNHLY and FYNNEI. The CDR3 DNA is TGTGCCAGCAGAGACTCGGGTGTCTCCTACGAGCAGTACTTC. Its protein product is CASRDSGVSYEQYF.